This entry lists 7 T cell receptor beta chains sequenced from one sample in a study of OX40 agonist ivuxolimab in advanced cancers. Libraries were prepared by immunoSEQ multiplex PCR; TCRdb keeps only in-frame clonotypes and omits some of them. This sample has approximately 75,000 clones; approximately 78% occur once, and the top ten carry roughly 5.4%. The sample consisted of CD4+ or CD8+ T cells sorted from blood, taken in a trial of the OX40 agonist ivuxolimab. The receptors originated from an adult with an advanced solid tumor such as melanoma, head and neck, liver or kidney cancer.

The chain employs TRBV4-1 and TRBJ1-2, with 9 bases matching TRBD1. The V gene's germline CDR1 is MGHRA and CDR2 YSYEKL. CDR3 length equals 15 residues. The J segment lost 2 bases and the V segment lost 5 bases, leaving 6 bases of the junction unmatched. CDR3 sequence (DNA): TGCGCCAGCAGCTCAATCGGGACAGGGAACTATGGCTACACCTTC. Amino acid sequence: CASSSIGTGNYGYTF.

The rearrangement joins TRBV19 to TRBJ2-1, with 8 positions matching TRBD2. The J segment lost 6 bases and the V segment lost 3 bases, leaving 16 bases of the junction unmatched. CDR3 length equals 18 residues. In germline, CDR1 is LNHDA, CDR2 SQIVND (reference sequence). CDR3 sequence: CASSIRGFAGGPINEQFF. Here the CDR3 DNA reads TGTGCCAGTAGTATCCGGGGCTTCGCGGGAGGACCTATCAATGAGCAGTTCTTC.

This clone was seen a handful of times. V is TRBV5-4 and J is TRBJ2-3, with D perhaps TRBD1 (6 bases). The V end lost 3 bases, the J end lost 1 base, and 9 bases lay between the germline ends. Germline V gene data show CDR1 as SGHNT and CDR2 as YYREEE (reference sequence). The CDR3 spans 14 residues. The CDR3 loop reads CASSSGTRTDTQYF. The CDR3 DNA follows: TGTGCCAGCAGCTCCGGGACACGCACAGATACGCAGTATTTT. Combining the CDR3 with reference TRBV5-4 and TRBJ2-3 gives the whole variable domain ETGVTQSPTHLIKTRGQQVTLRCSSQSGHNTVSWYQQALGQGPQFIFQYYREEENGRGNFPPRFSGLQFPNYSSELNVNALELDDSALYLCASSSGTRTDTQYFGPGTRLTVL.

The rearrangement links TRBV30 to TRBJ1-2; maybe TRBD1 (6 bases). V gave up 3 bases and J gave up 2 bases, with 7 bases separating them. Germline CDR1 GTSNPN, CDR2 SVGIG (reference sequence). The CDR3 loop spans 12 amino acids. The chain's CDR3 is CAWSTGNYGYTF. The DNA for the CDR3 is TGTGCCTGGAGCACAGGGAACTATGGCTACACCTTC.

This chain connects TRBV11-1 to TRBJ2-3, with TRBD1 identical over 8 bases. CDR1 is SGHAT, CDR2 FQDESV, per germline (reference sequence). CDR3 size: 15 residues. J was trimmed by 1 base and V by 5 bases; bases with no gene match: 5. In nucleotides, the CDR3 is TGTGCCAGCAGCAGGACAGGGAGCGGCACAGATACGCAGTATTTT. Translated, it gives CASSRTGSGTDTQYF. Full variable domain (rest looked up from reference TRBV11-1 and TRBJ2-3): EAEVAQSPRYKITEKSQAVAFWCDPISGHATLYWYRQILGQGPELLVQFQDESVVDDSQLPKDRFSAERLKGVDSTLKIQPAELGDSAMYLCASSRTGSGTDTQYFGPGTRLTVL.

The chain employs TRBV5-1 and TRBJ2-7; D is perhaps TRBD2 (6 bases). Germline V gene lookup returns CDR1 SGHRS and CDR2 YFSETQ. The CDR3 runs to 14 residues. V shed 0 bases and J shed 6 bases, with 13 bases lying between them. CDR3 sequence reads: CASSLAGQEGEQYF. The CDR3 nucleotides are TGCGCCAGCAGCTTGGCGGGCCAGGAGGGCGAGCAGTACTTC.

This clone was counted a few times. The genes are TRBV19 and TRBJ2-2, with 10 positions matching TRBD2. V gave up 5 bases and J gave up 0 bases; unmatched junction bases: 12. The CDR3 covers 19 residues. CDR1 LNHDA and CDR2 SQIVND come from the germline V gene (reference sequence). The chain's CDR3 is CASSARVVAGGSNTGELFF. The CDR3 DNA sequence: TGTGCCAGTAGTGCCAGAGTGGTAGCGGGGGGATCGAACACCGGGGAGCTGTTTTTT.